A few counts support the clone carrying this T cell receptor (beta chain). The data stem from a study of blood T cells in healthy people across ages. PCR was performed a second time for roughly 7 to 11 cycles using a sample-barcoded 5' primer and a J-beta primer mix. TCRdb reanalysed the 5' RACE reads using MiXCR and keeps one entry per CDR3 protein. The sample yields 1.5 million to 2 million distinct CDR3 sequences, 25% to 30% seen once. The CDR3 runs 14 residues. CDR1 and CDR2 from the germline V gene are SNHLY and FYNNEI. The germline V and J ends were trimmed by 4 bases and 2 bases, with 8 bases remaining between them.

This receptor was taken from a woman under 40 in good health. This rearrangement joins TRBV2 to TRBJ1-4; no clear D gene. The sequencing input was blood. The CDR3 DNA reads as TGTGCCAGCAGTGCGGAGACGACTAATGAAAAACTGTTTTTT. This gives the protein CASSAETTNEKLFF.